This T cell receptor (beta chain) was sequenced in a study of cytomegalovirus exposure and HLA in healthy donors (dated by TCRdb to the late 2010s). For the study in its entirety: An earlier analysis of some 600 of the donors reported 250 to 300 Gb of sequence data and 100 million to 120 million unique TCR beta sequences obtained from approximately 180 million T cells. A later analysis re-examined previously published TCR beta repertoires from roughly 650 donors and added high-resolution HLA genotyping to investigate patterns of TCR occurrence. Of the approximately 400 genotyped donors, less than 90% were placed in the genetic ancestry cluster associated with self-reported Caucasian donors. Because of strong linkage in the cohort, 5 or 6 DR-DQ haplotypes were treated as single units for association and clustering. Class I and class II HLA loci were covered by the typing at four-digit resolution. A later genetic analysis used genome-wide SNP genotypes for about 60% of the 666 donors, treating that subset as a discovery cohort. An earlier analysis of 587 of the donors used high-throughput TCR beta sequencing to judge whether each TCR beta V gene segment behaved as functional or pseudogenic. The study was designed to test whether signatures of past pathogen exposure could be identified by cataloging public T cell receptors. Approximately 310 gigabases of sequencing data and tens of millions of unique TCR sequences were included in an early release covering 550 to 800 HLA-typed donors. The number of donors typed differed by locus, with about 629-630 for A, B, C, DRB1 and DQB1, roughly 520 for DQA1, over 600 for DPA1, and around 430 for DPB1. On average, about 240,000 unique TCR beta nucleotide sequences were sequenced per donor among a few hundred genotyped donors of the cohort, with roughly 18% of those sequences being non-productive. The study used immunosequencing to profile the T cell repertoires of several hundred subjects and linked those repertoires to cytomegalovirus serostatus. Besides the first cohort of roughly 700 subjects, a separate validation cohort made up of over 95 different subjects was used. Every discovery cohort repertoire had been produced on one sequencing platform. To predict cytomegalovirus infection status, the study brought together high-throughput TCR immunosequencing, statistical association of individual TCRs with disease status, and machine learning. Donor age, sex, ethnicity and CMV serostatus were collected together with the repertoire data. The later analysis used no new phenotypic data to find candidate immune exposures, relying instead on TCR beta sequences and their occurrence across donors.

Turning to this clone: Its antigen is not yet known.

What the authors observed across the whole study: In a later analysis, TCR association rates were found to vary across HLA loci, with the most associated TCRs seen for DRB1 alleles and the fewest for HLA-C alleles. According to a later genetic analysis, donors in an Asian-associated ancestry cluster had fewer N-insertions in productive TCRs than the approximately 610-donor mean. The 87-base-pair reads could not distinguish some IMGT-functional V segments, including TRBV6-2 and TRBV6-3, so those segments were excluded. In the study, around 160 TCR beta chains were listed as associated with cytomegalovirus. According to a later analysis, most CMV-associated TCR beta chains appeared to be HLA-restricted, and the HLA associations seemed to be driven largely by CMV exposure. A group of highly shared sequence variants was considered likely to be a technical artifact of the sequencing pipeline. The only immune exposure information available for the cohort was CMV serostatus. A later analysis found that HLA-associated TCR beta chains were more clonally expanded and had lower generation probabilities than equally common non-associated chains. Only TCR beta chains were sequenced in this cohort, and the absence of alpha or paired-chain data limited detectable features. Because some donors lacked HLA typing at each locus, the association tests relied only on the typed subset. In vitro tests confirmed that a few of the cytomegalovirus-associated TCR beta chains recognize cytomegalovirus antigens. Presence/absence analyses assumed roughly uniform sequencing depth across donors, an assumption that may not hold. While some public TCRs were present in many individuals, most TCR sequences turned up only very rarely across donors. In an earlier analysis of 587 of the donors, most TCR beta V segments were observed in productive rearrangements about 87% or about 30% of the time, broadly matching IMGT annotations. Because counts were too low, approximately 15 rarely observed V segments, including chromosome 9 orphons, were excluded from the earlier analysis of around 590 of the donors. A later analysis associated 15,000 to 20,000 TCR beta sequences with specific HLA alleles at a false discovery rate of 0.05. A further reported finding was that TCR beta sequences accurately predicted the HLA-A and HLA-B alleles for most subjects in the first cohort. The authors suggested that the approach could potentially be extended to other disease states and immunological phenotypes. A later genetic analysis associated a missense DCLRE1C variant with V-gene and J-gene trimming of TCR beta chains, and an independent cohort replicated the association. The classifier was reported to diagnose cytomegalovirus status with high specificity and sensitivity in both the original cohort and the validation cohort. A later analysis reported that several top co-occurrence clusters appeared linked to parvovirus B19, influenza, CMV and Epstein-Barr virus. Strong co-occurrence of HLA alleles, especially DR and DQ, made assigning TCR associations to individual alleles difficult. Linkage disequilibrium might explain the correlated functional status among segregating V segments, but an unknown experimental factor could not be excluded.

The cohort comprised approximately 700 healthy bone marrow donors. Cohort members were all nominally healthy when sampled, although unrecorded immune exposures were likely present. The donor tested CMV seronegative, placing the donor among the approximately 400 seronegative members of the cohort. A peripheral blood sample was collected from each donor, and TCR beta sequencing was performed on peripheral blood mononuclear cells. The Qiagen DNeasy Blood Extraction Kit was used to extract genomic DNA from the blood cell samples. Preparation of the library involved the immunoSEQ multiplex PCR assay. The multiplex PCR relied on a mix of 60 forward primers for TCR Vbeta segments and 13 reverse primers for TCR Jbeta segments. A multiplex PCR assay on genomic DNA amplified the CDR3 region of rearranged TCR beta genes. The amplified TCR beta libraries were sequenced on the Illumina HiSeq System as 87-base-pair reads. In the paper's pipeline: Across the 600 to 700 repertoires, a later analysis counted some 81 million unique TCR beta chains, some 11 million of which were shared by at least two donors. To remove PCR and sequencing errors, raw reads were error-corrected and collapsed into unique sequences using a nearest-neighbor algorithm that merged closely related sequences. Alignment of CDR3 sequences to IMGT reference sequences was used to assign V, D and J gene segments. For a sequence to be retained, at least a six-nucleotide match to both a V gene segment and a J gene segment was required. Rearrangements were classified as productive when the CDR3 lacked stop codons and remained in frame with V and J, and all other rearrangements were classified as non-productive. Following IMGT convention, CDR3 was defined as the stretch from the second conserved V-encoded cysteine to the conserved J-encoded phenylalanine. In an earlier analysis of some 550 of the donors, sequences lacking an unambiguous match to a single V gene segment were excluded. An earlier analysis of a few hundred of the donors classified V segments as functional when productive rearrangements were above 56.7% and as segregating when the standard deviation between donors was above 5%. A statistical classification framework was built to diagnose cytomegalovirus status from the catalog of TCR beta chain sequences. In a later analysis, V and J genes were assigned by comparing TCR nucleotide sequences against IMGT/GENE-DB human TR gene sequences. In a later analysis, CDR3 sequences and most-parsimonious VDJ recombination scenarios were assigned using the TCRdist pipeline. In a later analysis, each TCR beta chain was defined by its CDR3 amino acid sequence together with its V-gene family, and reads without a unique V-gene family were excluded. As a way to deal with suspected cross-contamination and a sequencing artifact, a later analysis dropped 500 to 700 nucleotide sequences that were highly shared and had low generation probability. A later analysis calculated a clonal expansion index for each public chain from normalized within-repertoire ranks of inferred template counts. In a later analysis, generation probabilities were computed with a VDJ recombination model fitted to out-of-frame rearrangements, and the resulting probabilities were checked against IGoR. In a later analysis, TCR-TCR, TCR-HLA and TCR-CMV co-occurrence was scored with hypergeometric tests, and a repertoire-size bias correction was applied to TCR pairs. False discovery rates were estimated in a later analysis by permuting HLA or CMV assignments 20 times. In a later analysis, co-occurring TCRs were grouped using DBSCAN, and TCRdist sequence similarity was added for clustering within HLA-allele-positive subsets. Co-occurrence clustering excluded repertoires with fewer than 30,000 or more than 120,000 public chains, plus five with anomalous nucleotide sharing. TCRdb obtained this table from immuneACCESS and retained in-frame rearrangements with V and J assigned. These tables miss some clones; where compared with another copy, unresolved V genes account for less than half of the shortfall, and the remainder is unexplained. V, J and clone size reflect that table, while D and trimming were determined from the DNA. The table held for this sample gives 100,000 to 150,000 clones. Clones ranked in the top ten supply 2.5% to 3% of the sample.

Including cysteine and phenylalanine, the CDR3 has 15 amino acids. Of all the DNA, just the CDR3 is kept, 45 bases in frame from base 1. The germline V gene sets CDR1 to MNHNS and CDR2 to SASEGT. Clipping removes 0 bases from V and 4 bases from J, with 1 as the unmatched junction base count. The rearranged segments are TRBV6-1 and TRBJ2-3, with 10 bases in between that match TRBD2. This receptor was obtained from a man in his thirties or forties in good health and CMV-seronegative. The specimen was PBMCs. The sequenced DNA: TGTGCCAGCAGTGAAGCAGCGGGAGGGCCAGATACGCAGTATTTT. Translated, it gives CASSEAAGGPDTQYF.